These 13 T cell receptor beta chains share one sample of origin, sequenced in a study of OX40 agonist ivuxolimab in advanced cancers. Here immunoSEQ multiplex PCR was the method, and the copy in TCRdb shows in-frame clones only, minus some. The table lists approximately 49,000 clones, roughly 85% of them singletons. This sample comprised CD4+ or CD8+ T cells sorted from blood, obtained in a trial of the OX40 agonist ivuxolimab. The source of these receptors is an adult with an advanced solid tumor such as melanoma, head and neck, liver or kidney cancer.

Here the CDR3 reads CASREFRGNTEAFF. The CDR3 DNA is TGCGCCAGCAGGGAATTCAGGGGGAACACTGAAGCTTTCTTT. V usage is TRBV4-3 and J usage is TRBJ1-1; TRBD1 might be the D (6 bases). Looked up from germline, CDR1 is LGHNA and CDR2 is YSLEER. The CDR3 runs 14 residues. Between the trimmed V and J ends, which lost 6 bases and 1 base, there was a span of 12 bases.

The CDR3 protein is CASSQSKGSWSNQPQHF. For the CDR3, the DNA is TGCGCCAGCAGTCAATCGAAGGGGAGTTGGAGCAATCAGCCCCAGCATTTT. This chain connects TRBV23-1 to TRBJ1-5; tentatively, D is TRBD1 (5 bases). TRBV23-1 falls under the ORF class, with uncertain function. The CDR3 extends over 17 amino acids. V was trimmed by 0 bases and J by 1 base, leaving 13 bases between them.

This clone was detected only once. The J gene is TRBJ1-6, the V gene TRBV7-9; 8 nucleotides align to TRBD1. V trimming: 5 bases; J trimming: 5 bases; junction bases outside the gene matches: 5. Germline V gene sequence: CDR1 SEHNR, CDR2 FQNEAQ (reference sequence). The CDR3 is made up of 15 amino acids. The CDR3 DNA is TGTGCCAGCAGCCCAGGGGGCGCGGATAATTCACCCCTCCACTTT. Its protein is CASSPGGADNSPLHF.

V is TRBV9 and J is TRBJ2-1, with D possibly matching TRBD2 (6 bases). Trimming took 0 bases from V and 1 from J, leaving 11 bases between them. In germline, CDR1 is SGDLS, CDR2 YYNGEE. This CDR3 is built from 16 residues. The CDR3 reads CASSVAGSGSYNEQFF. The CDR3 DNA reads TGTGCCAGCAGCGTAGCCGGGAGCGGGTCCTACAATGAGCAGTTCTTC.

This clone was observed a handful of times. The chain is built from TRBV10-3 and TRBJ2-1; 9 bases are shared with TRBD2. The V gene's germline CDR1 is ENHRY and CDR2 SYGVKD. The CDR3 contains 13 residues. J was trimmed by 6 bases and V by 8 bases; bases with no gene match: 5. CDR3 region: CAIDGGGANEQFF. The CDR3 DNA follows: TGTGCCATCGACGGCGGGGGGGCCAATGAGCAGTTCTTC.

The chain links TRBV6-5 to TRBJ2-7; possible D gene TRBD2, 6 bases. V shed 0 bases and J shed 3 bases, with 15 bases lying between them. The CDR3 runs 16 residues. From germline, CDR1 is MNHEY and CDR2 SVGAGI. The CDR3 nucleotides are TGTGCCAGCAGTTACTCGAGGGGCCCCGGGGGCTACGAGCAGTACGTC. Translated, it gives CASSYSRGPGGYEQYV.

The chain combines TRBV28 with TRBJ2-7; TRBD2 agrees at 7 bases. This CDR3 is 13 amino acids long. Trimming removed 5 bases from V and 0 bases from J; junction bases left unmatched: 1. Germline assignment: CDR1 MDHEN and CDR2 SYDVKM. The CDR3 loop is CASSGDYSYEQYV. The CDR3 DNA reads as TGTGCCAGCAGTGGGGACTACTCCTACGAGCAGTACGTC.

V usage is TRBV7-3 and J usage is TRBJ2-2; D is ambiguous. The V end was cut by 2 bases, the J end by 6 bases, with 7 bases between. Germline-derived CDR1 and CDR2 are SGHTA and FQGTGA. The CDR3 runs to 13 residues. The CDR3 loop is CASSLAVAGELFF. DNA for the CDR3: TGTGCCAGCAGCTTAGCGGTGGCCGGGGAGCTGTTTTTT.

This clone has a single count. The rearrangement uses TRBV5-6 and TRBJ2-5; the D gene could be TRBD1 or TRBD2 (5 bases each). Trimming took off 0 bases at V and 4 bases at J, with 10 bases between the two ends. Germline CDR1 SGHDT, CDR2 YYEEEE. The CDR3 is made up of 14 amino acids. CDR3 sequence reads: CASSLALGRETQYF. DNA for the CDR3: TGTGCCAGCAGCTTGGCCCTGGGACGAGAGACCCAGTACTTC.

CDR3 nucleotides: TGTGCCAGCAGCGTAGATTCAGGGGGCTATGGCTACACCTTC. Encoded protein: CASSVDSGGYGYTF. The chain combines TRBV9 with TRBJ1-2; TRBD1 agrees at 7 bases. Trimming took 0 bases from V and 4 from J; bases not matched to a gene: 3. CDR1 and CDR2 from the germline V gene are SGDLS and YYNGEE. This CDR3 contains 14 residues.

The chain uses TRBV4-1 and TRBJ2-1; D is ambiguous. The germline V gene encodes CDR1 MGHRA and CDR2 YSYEKL. Trimming cost V 1 base and J 4 bases, with 5 bases left between them. The CDR3 is 13 amino acids. This CDR3 reads CASSQALYNEQFF. For the CDR3, the DNA is TGCGCCAGCAGCCAAGCCCTGTACAATGAGCAGTTCTTC.

This chain links TRBV6-5 with TRBJ2-3; the D call may be TRBD1 or TRBD2 (5 bases each). CDR3 size: 15 residues. V was cut by 5 bases and J by 2 bases, with 14 bases left in between. CDR1 and CDR2 (germline): MNHEY, SVGAGI. The CDR3 DNA is TGTGCCAGCAGTCTCCGACAGCGGTTCACAGATACGCAGTATTTT. Its protein is CASSLRQRFTDTQYF.

CDR3 sequence: CASSNLLGVSGNTIYF. In nucleotides, the CDR3 is TGTGCCAGCAGCAATTTATTAGGGGTCTCTGGAAACACCATATATTTT. This chain uses TRBV21-1 with TRBJ1-3; the D call in the table, TRBD1, was not verified against the DNA. TRBV21-1 is recorded as a pseudogene. The CDR3 runs to 16 residues.